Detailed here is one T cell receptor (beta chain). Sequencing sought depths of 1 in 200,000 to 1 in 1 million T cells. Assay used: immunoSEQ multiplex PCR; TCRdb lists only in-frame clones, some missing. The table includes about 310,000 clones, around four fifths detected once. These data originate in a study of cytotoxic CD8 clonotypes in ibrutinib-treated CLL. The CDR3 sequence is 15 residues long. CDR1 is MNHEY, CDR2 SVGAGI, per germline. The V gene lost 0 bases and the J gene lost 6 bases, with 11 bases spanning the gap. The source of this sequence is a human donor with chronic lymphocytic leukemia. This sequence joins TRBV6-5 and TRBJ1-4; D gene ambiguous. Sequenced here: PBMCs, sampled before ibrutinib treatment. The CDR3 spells CASSYSGAEYEKLFF. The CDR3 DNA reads TGTGCCAGCAGTTACTCGGGTGCGGAGTATGAAAAACTGTTTTTT.